This TCR beta chain was found in a study of breast tumors, draining lymph nodes, adjacent tissues. TCRdb re-derived calls from the multiplex PCR reads in MiXCR, one entry per CDR3 protein. Of 60,000 to 75,000 distinct CDR3 sequences in the sample, around 52% are singletons; the top ten hold roughly 18%. The V gene lost 4 bases and the J gene lost 5 bases, with 15 bases spanning the gap. The CDR3 has 14 amino acids. CDR1 SNHLY and CDR2 FYNNEI come from the germline V gene. This clonotype has at least ten counts. The chain combines TRBV2 with TRBJ2-7; no reliable D call. The TCR sequence derives from a female donor with breast cancer. Some clones in this sample may be carry-over from other donors' samples. Sequenced material: breast tumor tissue. CDR3 coding DNA: TGTGCCAGCAGTGCCGCGTTGGTGGTGGACGAGCAGTACTTC. It encodes CASSAALVVDEQYF.